The clone carrying this T cell receptor beta chain was recorded only once. The data stem from a study of CD8 T cells in Susac syndrome. This CDR3 is built from 14 residues. In germline, CDR1 is SQVTM, CDR2 ANQGSEA. The J segment lost 4 bases and the V segment lost 0 bases, leaving 5 bases of the junction unmatched. After extraction with the RNeasy kit, roughly 0.5 to 1 ug of the RNA was reverse transcribed using random hexamers. TCRdb called the immunoSEQ multiplex PCR reads again in MiXCR, with one record for every CDR3 protein. Of some 200,000 distinct CDR3 sequences listed, more than 90% were seen once; the top ten hold 0.098%.

V gene TRBV29-1 combines with J gene TRBJ1-2, with TRBD1 matching over 7 bases. The sequencing input was CD4+ T cells from PBMCs. The TCR sequence derives from a human donor with Susac syndrome. Here the CDR3 reads CSVEDAGGGYGYTF. The DNA for the CDR3 is TGCAGCGTTGAAGATGCAGGGGGGGGCTATGGCTACACCTTC.